This TCR beta chain was retrieved from a study of blood T cell repertoires in COVID-19. Study-wide context: Spain, Italy and the United States supplied samples that represented acute and convalescent COVID-19.

This clone was seen a handful of times. In the authors' workflow: Scientists estimated how many nucleated cells there were by amplifying reference gene primers. Profiling relied on immunoSEQ multiplex PCR, and the TCRdb table lists in-frame clones only, not all of them. V, J and clone size are taken as reported in that table, and D and trimming were inferred from the DNA itself. There are roughly 150,000 clones in the sample; 70% to 90% occur only once, and over 2% lies in the top ten. The CDR3 loop spans 14 amino acids. Germline V gene lookup returns CDR1 ENHRY and CDR2 SYGVKD. The J segment lost 3 bases and the V segment lost 6 bases, leaving 7 bases of the junction unmatched.

The source of this sequence is a woman of 80 years or more with COVID-19, enrolled during active disease. This rearrangement joins TRBV10-3 to TRBJ1-2; 7 nucleotides line up with TRBD1. Sequenced: peripheral blood. CDR3 amino acids: CAIRNRGLDYGYTF. DNA for the CDR3: TGTGCCATCAGAAACAGGGGATTGGACTATGGCTACACCTTC.